This TCR beta chain was identified during a study of T cell responses to AZD1222 COVID-19 vaccine. Germline assignment: CDR1 MNHEY and CDR2 SVGAGI. This CDR3 has 13 residues. Trimming shortened V by 2 bases and J by 2 bases, and 6 bases separated the two germline ends. In the case of this clone: The same CDR3 also results from other DNA sequences found in this sample.

Profiling relied on immunoSEQ multiplex PCR, and the TCRdb table lists in-frame clones only, not all of them. In the table there are approximately 130,000 clones, 85% to 95% of which are singletons. The chain links TRBV6-5 to TRBJ1-2; possibly TRBD1 for D (6 bases). Sample: peripheral blood, taken on day 0 of AZD1222 vaccination. This receptor was identified in an adult in good health. In DNA, the CDR3 is TGTGCCAGCAGTTACGACAGGAACTATGGCTACACCTTC. Encoded protein: CASSYDRNYGYTF.